Presented here are 9 T cell receptor beta chains from one specimen sequenced in a study of neoadjuvant anti-PD-1 for oral cavity cancer. Produced via immunoSEQ multiplex PCR; TCRdb's table is partial and in-frame only. Here the sample spans 13,000 or so clones, roughly 60% being singletons. The material sequenced was tumor tissue, taken before nivolumab (anti-PD-1) treatment. Source of these receptors: a person between 40 and 85 years old with oral cavity squamous cell carcinoma.

V is TRBV27 and J is TRBJ2-7; 13 bases are a match to TRBD2. The germline CDR1 and CDR2 sequences are MNHEY and SMNVEV (reference sequence). With 5 bases clipped from V and 7 bases from J, the junction kept 8 bases outside the gene matches. The CDR3 consists of 15 residues. The DNA for the CDR3 is TGTGCCAGCAGTCCAGGACTAGCGGGAGTTGGTGAGCAGTACTTC. Its translation: CASSPGLAGVGEQYF.

The CDR3 here is CASYLGRGTYEQYF. The DNA of the CDR3 is TGTGCCAGCTACCTAGGACGTGGGACCTACGAGCAGTACTTC. The chain employs TRBV2 and TRBJ2-7; D ambiguous. CDR3 size: 14 residues. The germline V gene has CDR1 SNHLY and CDR2 FYNNEI. V lost 8 bases and J 2 bases, leaving 16 bases between the germline ends.

The rearrangement links TRBV9 to TRBJ2-1, with D unclear. CDR3 size: 11 residues. Trimming stripped 3 bases from V and 7 bases from J, with 5 bases between. CDR1 is SGDLS, CDR2 YYNGEE, per germline. Written as DNA, the CDR3 is TGTGCCAGCAGCGCGGGTAATGAGCAGTTCTTC. Its protein product is CASSAGNEQFF.

The gene calls are TRBV2 and TRBJ2-5; the match to TRBD1 covers 7 bases. There are 13 residues in the CDR3. Germline V gene lookup returns CDR1 SNHLY and CDR2 FYNNEI. With V trimmed by 7 bases and J by 1 base, 3 bases remained unmatched. CDR3 bases: TGTGCCAGCATGGGACAGAGCCAAGAGACCCAGTACTTC. This encodes CASMGQSQETQYF.

This clone was counted only a few times. The CDR3 sequence is CAISHRDQETQYF. CDR3 DNA: TGTGCCATCAGCCACAGGGACCAAGAGACCCAGTACTTC. The chain combines TRBV10-3 with TRBJ2-5; a weak D match, TRBD1 (6 bases). The germline V gene has CDR1 ENHRY and CDR2 SYGVKD. Trimming pared 6 bases from V and 0 bases from J, leaving 8 bases between. The CDR3 spans 13 residues.

This clone was observed once. The gene calls are TRBV10-3 and TRBJ2-2; 9 nucleotides agree with TRBD2. Per germline, CDR1 ENHRY and CDR2 SYGVKD. Trimming removed 11 bases from V and 2 bases from J; junction bases left unmatched: 6. The CDR3 contains 14 residues. The CDR3 coding sequence is TGTGCCTCTGTAGCGGGAGTCAACACCGGGGAGCTGTTTTTT. Translating it yields CASVAGVNTGELFF.

The rearrangement uses TRBV20-1 and TRBJ2-7; D call uncertain. CDR1 and CDR2 from the germline V gene are DFQATT and SNEGSKA (reference sequence). The CDR3 length is 10 residues. Trimming took off 5 bases at V and 3 bases at J, with 5 bases between the two ends. This CDR3 reads CSASVYEQYF. The CDR3 DNA follows: TGCAGTGCTTCAGTCTACGAGCAGTACTTC.

J is TRBJ2-7 and V is TRBV2; TRBD1 might be the D (6 bases). The CDR3 totals 13 residues. Germline CDR1 is SNHLY and CDR2 is FYNNEI. The V end lost 6 bases, the J end lost 3 bases, and 12 bases lay between the germline ends. CDR3 in DNA: TGTGCCAGCAGAGGGACATTCGACTACGAGCAGTACTTC. Its translation: CASRGTFDYEQYF. The variable domain in full, completed from reference TRBV2 and TRBJ2-7, reads EPEVTQTPSHQVTQMGQEVILRCVPISNHLYFYWYRQILGQKVEFLVSFYNNEISEKSEIFDDQFSVERPDGSNFTLKIRSTKLEDSAMYFCASRGTFDYEQYFGPGTRLTVT.

With respect to this clone: Its ends do not fully match the called genes, so a read error is possible. The gene calls are TRBV29-1 and TRBJ2-5; 12 bases align to TRBD1. CDR1 is SQVTM and CDR2 is ANQGSEA in the germline V gene. This CDR3 is built from 14 residues. CDR3 residues: CSVARDRGQETRYF. CDR3 DNA: TGCAGCGTTGCTAGGGACAGGGGGCAAGAGACCCGGTACTTC.